These 18 T cell receptor beta chains were all obtained from the same sample, sequenced in a study of T cells in Graves' hyperthyroidism and ophthalmopathy. Researchers took RNA transcripts and amplified the TCR beta CDR3 regions from them. The primer set for the first-round RT-PCR of the TCR CDR3 was HTBI. In TCRdb, the multiplex PCR reads were re-called with MiXCR into one record per CDR3 protein. This sample yields fewer than 500,000 distinct CDR3 sequences, of which 13% are seen a single time; roughly 20% belongs to the top ten. Sequenced material: blood. These receptors were obtained from a man in his thirties or forties with Graves' hyperthyroidism that later progressed to Graves' ophthalmopathy.

This chain links TRBV5-1 with TRBJ2-3; D not certain. The V end was cut by 1 base, the J end by 4 bases, with 13 bases between. This CDR3 is built from 15 residues. Germline V lookup: CDR1 SGHRS, CDR2 YFSETQ. The CDR3 DNA sequence: TGCGCCAGCAGCTTGCCTTTGCCGAATCCAGATACGCAGTATTTT. Residues: CASSLPLPNPDTQYF.

The CDR3 nucleotides are TGTGCCAGCAGCTCTCCATCTAAGCGCGATTTCGGGACACTCAAATATTCGCAGTATTTT. Residues: CASSSPSKRDFGTLKYSQYF. V gene TRBV11-3 combines with J gene TRBJ2-3; weak D call: TRBD1 (6 bases). The V gene lost 4 bases and the J gene lost 10 bases, with 36 bases spanning the gap. Germline V gives CDR1 SGHNT, CDR2 YENEEA. The CDR3 is 20 residues long.

This clonotype came up a few times. In DNA, the CDR3 is TGTGCCAGCTCACCGGAAGGGCTCAGGGACTCCTACGAGCAGTACTTC. Translating it yields CASSPEGLRDSYEQYF. J is TRBJ2-7 and V is TRBV18, with D perhaps TRBD1 (5 bases). Trimming cost V 3 bases and J 0 bases, with 15 bases left between them. The CDR3 sequence is 16 residues long. Germline-derived CDR1 and CDR2 are KGHSH and LQKENI.

This clonotype occurred a few times. The chain links TRBV11-2 to TRBJ2-1; D may be TRBD1 or TRBD2 (6 bases each). This CDR3 contains 16 residues. Germline CDR1 and CDR2: SGHAT and FQNNGV. Between the trimmed V and J ends, which lost 8 bases and 7 bases, there was a span of 24 bases. CDR3 in DNA: TGTGCCAGCGAATTTCCGGGGGCCACTGCGGGGAATGAGCAGTTCTTC. Its translation is CASEFPGATAGNEQFF.

This clonotype appeared a few times. The chain is built from TRBV9 and TRBJ2-1; 8 nucleotides agree with TRBD1. Per the germline V gene, CDR1 is SGDLS and CDR2 is YYNGEE. This CDR3 comprises 17 residues. The ends lost 0 bases at V and 2 bases at J; junction bases unmatched: 7. CDR3 sequence reads: CASSVGSRQGPYNEQFF. The CDR3, as DNA: TGTGCCAGCAGCGTAGGCTCCAGACAGGGGCCCTACAATGAGCAGTTCTTC.

This clonotype has a count of ten or more. V is TRBV7-2 and J is TRBJ2-1, with D unclear. In germline, CDR1 is SGHTA, CDR2 FQGNSA. Trimming removed 2 bases from V and 10 bases from J, with 9 bases in between. The CDR3 is 12 residues long. CDR3 protein: CASSLSGREQFF. CDR3 nucleotide sequence: TGTGCCAGCAGCTTATCCGGACGGGAGCAGTTCTTC.

This clonotype was observed a handful of times. V usage is TRBV9 and J usage is TRBJ2-7; a possible D gene is TRBD1 (6 bases). This CDR3 contains 15 residues. V shed 0 bases and J shed 5 bases, with 15 bases lying between them. CDR1 and CDR2 (germline): SGDLS, YYNGEE. CDR3 DNA sequence: TGTGCCAGCAGCGTAGGAGGGCACAGGGAGAACGAGCAGTACTTC. It specifies CASSVGGHRENEQYF.

This clonotype was counted at least ten times. The V and J genes are TRBV20-1 and TRBJ1-1, with D possibly being TRBD1 (5 bases). Germline V gives CDR1 DFQATT, CDR2 SNEGSKA (reference sequence). The CDR3 runs to 13 residues. V lost 2 bases and J 3 bases, leaving 10 bases between the germline ends. CDR3 residues: CSARRPGDTEAFF. The CDR3 DNA reads as TGCAGTGCTAGACGGCCGGGGGACACTGAAGCTTTCTTT.

This clonotype was observed at least ten times. The chain has TRBV6-1 and TRBJ1-3; D unresolved. The germline V gene encodes CDR1 MNHNS and CDR2 SASEGT. The CDR3 extends over 16 amino acids. V was clipped by 5 bases and J by 0 bases, with 14 bases between them. The CDR3 DNA follows: TGTGCCAGCAGTTACAGCGGACGGAACTCTGGAAACACCATATATTTT. It translates to CASSYSGRNSGNTIYF.

This clonotype occurred many times. The chain uses TRBV12-3 or TRBV12-4 and TRBJ1-2; 7 bases align to TRBD1. V lost 6 bases to trimming and J lost 0 bases; unmatched junction nucleotides: 4. CDR3 size: 14 residues. This CDR3 reads CASRGQKANYGYTF. As DNA, the CDR3 is TGTGCCAGCAGGGGACAGAAAGCTAACTATGGCTACACCTTC.

This clonotype was seen a few times. V and J are TRBV27 and TRBJ2-5; D may match TRBD1 or TRBD2 (5 bases each). V was clipped by 2 bases and J by 5 bases, with 15 bases between them. The CDR3 is 15 residues long. Germline V gives CDR1 MNHEY, CDR2 SMNVEV (reference sequence). In DNA, the CDR3 is TGTGCCAGCAGTTTAAGGCGCCAGGGCGGGGAGACCCAGTACTTC. It codes for CASSLRRQGGETQYF.

The V gene is TRBV28, the J gene TRBJ1-2; possible D gene TRBD1, 5 bases. V lost 8 bases, J lost 7 bases, and 14 bases lay in between. This CDR3 contains 12 residues. Germline lookup yields CDR1 MDHEN and CDR2 SYDVKM. The CDR3 loop reads CASRSWGVGYTF. CDR3 nucleotides: TGTGCCAGCCGCTCGTGGGGGGTTGGCTACACCTTC.

This clonotype was counted at least ten times. J is TRBJ1-2 and V is TRBV12-3 or TRBV12-4; D unresolved. The CDR3 length is 13 residues. V lost 1 base, J lost 7 bases, and 10 bases lay in between. DNA for the CDR3: TGTGCCAGCAGTTTAGGGGTTTTGGGTGGCTACACCTTC. This sequence encodes CASSLGVLGGYTF.

The chain has TRBV7-9 and TRBJ1-3; D ambiguous. Germline CDR1 reads SEHNR; CDR2 reads FQNEAQ (reference sequence). V was clipped by 4 bases and J by 0 bases, with 16 bases between them. There are 17 residues in the CDR3. The DNA of the CDR3 is TGTGCCAGCAGCTCGGGGTCCAGGCGGAACTCTGGAAACACCATATATTTT. Translated, it gives CASSSGSRRNSGNTIYF.

Remarks on this clonotype: Since a much larger clone is just one base distant, this may be a read error. V gene TRBV28 combines with J gene TRBJ1-5, with a possible D match to TRBD1 (6 bases). Germline-derived CDR1 and CDR2 are MDHEN and SYDVKM. This CDR3 contains 16 residues. CDR3 loop: CASSQRIQGLHQSQHF. DNA of the CDR3: TGTGCCAGCAGTCAAAGAATACAGGGACTGCATCAGTCCCAGCATTTT.

This clonotype has at least ten counts. The gene calls are TRBV12-3 or TRBV12-4 and TRBJ1-1, with D unclear. The CDR3 is made up of 14 amino acids. V dropped 6 bases and J dropped 4 bases, with 15 bases sitting between them. The CDR3 nucleotides read TGTGCCAGCAGCCCCTCTTTTAGCGGCACTGAAGCTTTCTTT. Translating gives CASSPSFSGTEAFF.

The gene calls are TRBV7-9 and TRBJ1-2, with TRBD1 identical over 7 bases. Germline V gene sequence: CDR1 SEHNR, CDR2 FQNEAQ (reference sequence). This CDR3 comprises 17 residues. V was clipped by 6 bases and J by 4 bases; unmatched bases: 17. Here the CDR3 reads CASRLYSLDRIFYGYTF. CDR3 nucleotide sequence: TGTGCCAGCAGACTATATAGCCTGGACAGGATTTTCTATGGCTACACCTTC.

This clonotype is a singleton in its sample. The rearrangement uses TRBV5-6 and TRBJ2-1; D call uncertain. Germline CDR1 reads SGHDT; CDR2 reads YYEEEE. Trimming pared 4 bases from V and 0 bases from J, leaving 11 bases between. The CDR3 extends over 15 amino acids. CDR3 DNA: TGTGCCAGCAGCCCCCCCCAGAGCTCCTACAATGAGCAGTTCTTC. Its protein product is CASSPPQSSYNEQFF.